The 2 T cell receptor beta chains presented below share a single source sample, sequenced in a study of OX40 agonist ivuxolimab in advanced cancers. Generated by immunoSEQ multiplex PCR, the TCRdb table keeps only in-frame clones and is missing some. Of fewer than 75,000 clones listed, 70% to 90% are singletons. The sequencing used CD4+ or CD8+ T cells sorted from blood, collected in a trial of the OX40 agonist ivuxolimab. These receptors originate from an adult with an advanced solid tumor such as melanoma, head and neck, liver or kidney cancer.

The V call is TRBV30, the J call TRBJ2-1; no clear D gene. The CDR3 sequence is 11 residues long. Trimming cost V 1 base and J 7 bases, with 5 bases left between them. Germline lookup yields CDR1 GTSNPN and CDR2 SVGIG (reference sequence). The CDR3, as DNA: TGTGCCTGGAGTGCTAGAAATGAGCAGTTCTTC. Its translation is CAWSARNEQFF.

The chain carries TRBV11-3 and TRBJ2-2; the match to TRBD2 covers 15 bases. The CDR3 spans 16 residues. With V trimmed by 5 bases and J by 6 bases, 4 bases remained unmatched. Germline V gene sequence: CDR1 SGHNT, CDR2 YENEEA. The CDR3, as DNA: TGTGCCAGCAGCCCGGGACTAGCGGGAGGTTCCGGGGAGCTGTTTTTT. This encodes CASSPGLAGGSGELFF.